A selection of T cell receptor beta chains follows, all from one sample in a study of blood T cells in healthy people across ages. Using its own MiXCR run on the 5' RACE reads, TCRdb lists one record per CDR3 protein. Altogether 550,000 to 800,000 distinct CDR3 sequences are present, about 30% being singletons, with the ten largest covering roughly 14%. The sequenced sample consisted of blood. These receptor sequences come from a woman aged 80 or over in good health. CDR3s include the opening cysteine and the closing phenylalanine or tryptophan. D genes are given only for firm matches. Clone size appears in some rows only: once, few, many, or a class for an expanded clone.

>TRBV12-3/TRBV12-4|-|TRBJ2-1|15|-
TGTGCCAGCAGTTTAAGCCAGGGAACTTACAATGAGCAGTTCTTC
CASSLSQGTYNEQFF
>TRBV20-1|-|TRBJ2-3|15|-
-
CSARDWGLGTDTRYF
>TRBV5-6|once|TRBJ2-1|15|-
TGTGCCAGCAGCTTAGAAGGGGGGGCCCACAATGAGCAGTTCTTC
CASSLEGGAHNEQFF
>TRBV15|-|TRBJ2-7|17|-
TGTGCCACCAGCAGACCCGCTAGCGCCGTCTCCTACAATGAGCAGTACTTC
CATSRPASAVSYNEQYF
>TRBV4-3|-|TRBJ1-2|16|TRBD1
TGCGCCAGCAGCCAAGATTCCAACAGGGGAAGAGGAGGCTACACCTTC
CASSQDSNRGRGGYTF
>TRBV20-1|many|TRBJ1-6|13|-
TGCAGTGCTCGGGGGTTCGGTAATTCACCCCTCCACTTT
CSARGFGNSPLHF
>TRBV5-1|many|TRBJ2-3|13|-
TGCGCCAGCAGCTCAACCTTTGCGGATACGCAGTATTTT
CASSSTFADTQYF
>TRBV27|-|TRBJ2-3|19|TRBD2
TGTGCCAGCAGCCTGGGACTAGCGGGGAACCTAAAGGGCACAGATACGCAGTATTTT
CASSLGLAGNLKGTDTQYF
>TRBV7-6|many|TRBJ1-1|14|TRBD1
TGTGCCAGCAGCATAAGACAGGGGCGGACTGAAGCTTTCTTT
CASSIRQGRTEAFF
>TRBV6-5|-|TRBJ2-5|14|-
TGTGCCAGCAGTTACCGGCCGGACCAAGAGACCCAGTACTTC
CASSYRPDQETQYF
>TRBV6-1|-|TRBJ2-7|15|TRBD1
TGTGCCAGCAGTGAAAGGACAGGGGGCTCCCACGAGCAGTACTTC
CASSERTGGSHEQYF
>TRBV4-1|many|TRBJ2-3|16|TRBD2
TGCGCCAGCAGCCAAATGGGACTAGCGAGTACAGATACGCAGTATTTT
CASSQMGLASTDTQYF
>TRBV11-2|-|TRBJ2-1|12|-
TGTGCCAGCAGCTCCTCGTACAATGAGCAGGTCTTC
CASSSSYNEQVF
>TRBV4-2|-|TRBJ2-5|16|-
TGTGCCAGCAGCCCTGGGTCGACAGGACTCCAAGAGACCCAGTACTTC
CASSPGSTGLQETQYF
>TRBV7-9|few|TRBJ1-6|12|-
TGTGCCAGCAGCTTAGAGAATTCACCCCTCCACTTT
CASSLENSPLHF
>TRBV7-3|many|TRBJ2-2|17|TRBD2
TGTGCCAGCAGTCGGACTAGCGGGGGCTTTAACACCGGGGAGCTGTTTTTT
CASSRTSGGFNTGELFF
>TRBV20-1|many|TRBJ1-2|15|TRBD1
TGCAGTGCTACCGGGACAGGGGGCATCGGCTATGGCTACACCTTC
CSATGTGGIGYGYTF
>TRBV7-3|few|TRBJ1-1|19|TRBD1
TGTGCCAGCAGGGAAGCAGGGACAGCCCATGTTAGATGGAACACTGAAGCTTTCTTT
CASREAGTAHVRWNTEAFF
>TRBV12-3/TRBV12-4|-|TRBJ1-1|14|-
TGTGCCAGCAGTATGACGACTACCAGCACTGAAGCTTTCTTT
CASSMTTTSTEAFF
>TRBV30|-|TRBJ1-2|15|TRBD1
TGTGCCTGGAGTCATCGGGACAGGGGTCTCACTGGCTACACCTTC
CAWSHRDRGLTGYTF
>TRBV7-8|-|TRBJ2-7|12|-
TGTGCCGGCAGCTTATCAGTCTACGAGCAGTACTTC
CAGSLSVYEQYF
>TRBV4-3|-|TRBJ2-2|14|-
TGCGCCAGCAGCCAAGAGAGGTGGACCGGGGAGCTGTTTTTT
CASSQERWTGELFF
>TRBV27|many|TRBJ2-3|15|-
TGTGCCAGCAGTTCCGTCGGGACTTACACAGATACGCAGTATTTT
CASSSVGTYTDTQYF
>TRBV7-9|many|TRBJ2-7|12|-
TGTGCCAGCAGCCCCAGCCCCTACGAGCAGTACTTC
CASSPSPYEQYF
>TRBV7-9|-|TRBJ1-4|16|-
TGTTCCAGCAGCTTTGGTCCGGGACATCCTAATGAAGAACTGTTTTTT
CSSSFGPGHPNEELFF
>TRBV29-1|many|TRBJ2-1|15|TRBD2
TGCAGCTGTCGGCTAGCGGGGGGACAAAACAATGAGCAGTTCTTC
CSCRLAGGQNNEQFF
>TRBV5-1|-|TRBJ1-5|15|TRBD1
TGCGCCAGCAGCCCTGGACAGGGGGCCGACCAGCCCCAGCATTTT
CASSPGQGADQPQHF
>TRBV27|-|TRBJ1-2|13|-
TGTGCCAGCAGTAATCGACAGACCTATGGCTACACCTTC
CASSNRQTYGYTF
>TRBV27|-|TRBJ2-5|15|TRBD2
TGTGCCAGCAGTTTTGCCCGGACTAGCTGGGAGACCCAGTACTTC
CASSFARTSWETQYF
>TRBV7-9|many|TRBJ2-3|15|-
TGTGCCAGCAGCTTAGTTATGGGGGGCACAGATACGCAGTATTTT
CASSLVMGGTDTQYF
>TRBV6-2/TRBV6-3|many|TRBJ1-2|13|-
TGTGCCAGCAGCGGGTCCTCCGGTGGTGGCTACACCTTC
CASSGSSGGGYTF
>TRBV7-3|few|TRBJ1-2|15|-
TGTGCCAGCAGCTCGGGACATCCCAGTCTAGGTGGCTACACCTTC
CASSSGHPSLGGYTF
>TRBV20-1|once|TRBJ2-1|13|TRBD2
TGCAGTGCGGGATCGAGCGGGAGGAATGAGCAGTTCTTC
CSAGSSGRNEQFF
>TRBV13|-|TRBJ1-3|14|TRBD1
TGTGCCAGCAGCCGTGACAGGGACAGAAACACCATATATTTT
CASSRDRDRNTIYF
>TRBV7-8|few|TRBJ2-3|16|TRBD2
TGTGCCAGCAGCAAAAGCGGGGATGGGAAGTGGGATACGCAGTATTTT
CASSKSGDGKWDTQYF